The 23 T cell receptor beta chains below come from one sample, sequenced in a study of T cell responses to AZD1222 COVID-19 vaccine. Libraries were prepared by immunoSEQ multiplex PCR; TCRdb keeps only in-frame clonotypes and omits some of them. The table shows some 110,000 clones, with around 81% occurring only once. The sample here was peripheral blood, taken on day 0 of AZD1222 vaccination. Every receptor here comes from an adult in good health.

The CDR3 region has the DNA TGTGCCAGCAGCCCTCGGGAGGGCGGGTACAATGAGCAGTTCTTC. Its protein is CASSPREGGYNEQFF. This chain joins TRBV7-3 and TRBJ2-1, with 8 positions matching TRBD2. CDR1 and CDR2 from the germline V gene are SGHTA and FQGTGA. This CDR3 has 15 amino acids. The ends lost 5 bases at V and 4 bases at J; junction bases unmatched: 7.

The chain uses TRBV18 and TRBJ1-4; no clear D gene. Trimming cost V 3 bases and J 7 bases, with 15 bases left between them. Germline V gene sequence: CDR1 KGHSH, CDR2 LQKENI. The CDR3 is 15 amino acids. For the CDR3, the DNA is TGTGCCAGCTCACCGCGGAGGGAGGACGCTGAAAAACTGTTTTTT. Translation: CASSPRREDAEKLFF.

The genes are TRBV7-2 and TRBJ2-4, with D perhaps assigned TRBD1 or TRBD2 (5 bases each). The germline CDR1 and CDR2 sequences are SGHTA and FQGNSA. The CDR3 sequence is 13 residues long. V was pared by 8 bases and J by 5 bases, with 13 bases between. CDR3 amino acids: CASAVGAENIQYF. CDR3 DNA sequence: TGTGCCAGCGCCGTCGGGGCTGAAAACATTCAGTACTTC.

Only one count was recorded for this clone. The chain carries TRBV28 and TRBJ1-2, with 9 positions matching TRBD1. Looked up from germline, CDR1 is MDHEN and CDR2 is SYDVKM. The CDR3 sequence is 16 residues long. The ends lost 3 bases at V and 3 bases at J; junction bases unmatched: 8. Here the CDR3 DNA reads TGTGCCAGCAGTTTCCCCCCGGGACAGGGAGACTATGGCTACACCTTC. It specifies CASSFPPGQGDYGYTF.

The chain is built from TRBV7-8 and TRBJ1-2; the match to TRBD1 covers 7 bases. V was clipped by 1 base and J by 7 bases; unmatched bases: 9. The CDR3 sequence is 15 residues long. Germline lookup yields CDR1 SGHVS and CDR2 FQNEAQ. DNA of the CDR3: TGTGCCAGCAGCTTAGGAAGGGGGCCTCGGAGTGGCTACACCTTC. It codes for CASSLGRGPRSGYTF.

This rearrangement joins TRBV14 to TRBJ1-2; 7 bases line up with TRBD1. The V and J ends lost 4 bases and 5 bases, in that order; junction bases with no gene match: 1. CDR3 length: 12 amino acids. Germline V gives CDR1 SGHDN, CDR2 FVKESK. Written as DNA, the CDR3 is TGTGCCAGCAGCCCACAGGGGTATGGCTACACCTTC. As protein: CASSPQGYGYTF.

The sample holds one count of this clone. The gene calls are TRBV3-1 (or the pseudogene TRBV3-2) and TRBJ2-5; no firm D call. Trimming left V 0 bases short and J 3 bases short, with 2 bases between. The CDR3 extends over 12 amino acids. Germline CDR1 and CDR2: LGHDT and YNNKEL (reference sequence). The chain's CDR3 is CASSQEEETQYF. The CDR3 DNA follows: TGTGCCAGCAGCCAAGAAGAAGAGACCCAGTACTTC.

The rearrangement uses TRBV5-1 and TRBJ2-4; the match to TRBD1 covers 8 bases. With 2 bases clipped from V and 6 bases from J, the junction kept 1 base outside the gene matches. Per the germline V gene, CDR1 is SGHRS and CDR2 is YFSETQ. This CDR3 spans 13 amino acids. CDR3 DNA: TGCGCCAGCAGCTTCGGACAGGGAAACATTCAGTACTTC. Its protein product is CASSFGQGNIQYF.

V gene TRBV7-2 combines with J gene TRBJ1-3, with 8 bases matching TRBD1. Germline V gene lookup returns CDR1 SGHTA and CDR2 FQGNSA. V dropped 5 bases and J dropped 8; count of bases not matched to a gene: 14. This CDR3 has 16 amino acids. In DNA form, the CDR3 reads TGTGCCAGCAGCCGGCAAACCCAGGGGGCTAGGGACACCATATATTTT. Its translation: CASSRQTQGARDTIYF.

This clone occurred a few times. This sequence joins TRBV28 and TRBJ2-1; D remains unclear. Trimming took 10 bases from V and 7 from J, leaving 17 bases between them. This CDR3 has 13 residues. Germline V gene data show CDR1 as MDHEN and CDR2 as SYDVKM. The CDR3 loop reads CATQPLVWNEQFF. In DNA form, the CDR3 reads TGTGCCACCCAACCCCTTGTATGGAATGAGCAGTTCTTC.

The chain joins TRBV10-2 to TRBJ2-1, with D uncertain. CDR3 length: 12 residues. Germline CDR1 WSHSY, CDR2 SAAADI. V lost 5 bases, J lost 5 bases, and 7 bases lay in between. CDR3 coding DNA: TGCGCCAGCAGTCGAGCGAACAATGAGCAGTTCTTC. Translating gives CASSRANNEQFF.

The gene calls are TRBV6-6 and TRBJ1-3; 8 bases are shared with TRBD1. The V segment lost 5 bases and the J segment 3 bases; nucleotides outside the gene matches: 12. The CDR3 totals 17 residues. Germline CDR1 reads MNHNY; CDR2 reads SVGAGI (reference sequence). The CDR3 is CASSQDRVEANGNTIYF. CDR3 DNA: TGTGCCAGCAGTCAGGACAGGGTCGAGGCAAATGGAAACACCATATATTTT.

This clone has only one observation. V gene TRBV6-5 combines with J gene TRBJ1-2, with a possible D match to TRBD1 (5 bases). CDR3 length equals 15 residues. V dropped 0 bases and J dropped 6 bases, with 14 bases sitting between them. Germline values: CDR1 MNHEY, CDR2 SVGAGI. CDR3 DNA sequence: TGTGCCAGCAGTTACTCTGGTTGGGGGAGGGATGGCTACACCTTC. The encoded protein is CASSYSGWGRDGYTF.

The J gene is TRBJ1-2, the V gene TRBV6-5, with a weak D call TRBD1 (5 bases). The V and J ends lost 6 bases and 3 bases respectively, with 11 bases between them. Looked up from germline, CDR1 is MNHEY and CDR2 is SVGAGI. This CDR3 comprises 13 residues. The CDR3 region has the DNA TGTGCCAGCAGACTCCAGGGAGACTATGGCTACACCTTC. As protein: CASRLQGDYGYTF.

V usage is TRBV13 and J usage is TRBJ2-5; 7 nucleotides align to TRBD2. Losses at the gene ends were 5 bases for V and 4 bases for J; bases not matched to a gene: 10. The CDR3 runs 15 residues. Germline V CDR1 and CDR2: PRHDT, FYEKMQ (reference sequence). The CDR3: CASSPHQAGRETQYF. The CDR3 DNA is TGTGCCAGCAGCCCCCATCAAGCGGGAAGAGAGACCCAGTACTTC.

This clone was observed a single time. The chain joins TRBV10-2 to TRBJ1-2; no definite D call. The germline gives CDR1 WSHSY, CDR2 SAAADI. V was clipped by 0 bases and J by 3 bases, with 8 bases between them. The length of the CDR3 is 14 residues. The CDR3 DNA reads TGCGCCAGCAGTGAGTCCGGGGTTCACTATGGCTACACCTTC. Residues: CASSESGVHYGYTF.

The CDR3 is CASSLDGPGDTQYF. Here the CDR3 DNA reads TGTGCCAGCAGCCTCGATGGGCCCGGGGATACGCAGTATTTT. The chain joins TRBV7-2 to TRBJ2-3; D not resolved. The CDR3 sequence is 14 residues long. Germline V gene sequence: CDR1 SGHTA, CDR2 FQGNSA. Trimming cost V 5 bases and J 6 bases, with 15 bases left between them.

The chain is built from TRBV5-6 and TRBJ2-1; 8 bases fit TRBD1. The CDR3 is 17 residues long. The V segment lost 2 bases and the J segment 0 bases; nucleotides outside the gene matches: 7. Germline CDR1 reads SGHDT; CDR2 reads YYEEEE. The CDR3 protein is CASSLPGQASSYNEQFF. The CDR3 region has the DNA TGTGCCAGCAGCTTACCGGGACAGGCGAGCTCCTACAATGAGCAGTTCTTC.

This clone was detected once. The chain recombines TRBV6-2 or TRBV6-3 with TRBJ1-6; D remains ambiguous. CDR3 length: 14 residues. CDR1 and CDR2 from the germline V gene are MNHEY and SVGEGT. V gave up 5 bases and J gave up 3 bases, with 8 bases separating them. Here the CDR3 DNA reads TGTGCCAGCAGTCGAATCTACTATAATTCACCCCTCCACTTT. Translated, it gives CASSRIYYNSPLHF.

The chain recombines TRBV27 with TRBJ1-6; D unresolved. Germline CDR1 reads MNHEY; CDR2 reads SMNVEV (reference sequence). The CDR3 totals 14 residues. V was pared by 5 bases and J by 7 bases, with 12 bases between. The CDR3 reads CASSPTGVNSPLHF. CDR3 coding DNA: TGTGCCAGCAGTCCGACGGGAGTCAATTCACCCCTCCACTTT.

This chain uses TRBV7-9 with TRBJ2-1; either TRBD1 or TRBD2 may fit D (5 bases each). CDR1 and CDR2 from the germline V gene are SEHNR and FQNEAQ (reference sequence). V gave up 1 base and J gave up 4 bases, with 14 bases separating them. The CDR3 is made up of 16 amino acids. Here the CDR3 reads CASSLGFSGLYNEQFF. The CDR3 nucleotides are TGTGCCAGCAGCTTAGGGTTCTCGGGGCTGTACAATGAGCAGTTCTTC.

The CDR3 spells CASSKTGAGGELFF. CDR3 in DNA: TGTGCCAGTAGTAAGACAGGGGCTGGAGGGGAGCTGTTTTTT. This sequence joins TRBV19 and TRBJ2-2; TRBD1 matches at 8 bases. The germline CDR1 and CDR2 sequences are LNHDA and SQIVND (reference sequence). CDR3 length: 14 residues. V gave up 4 bases and J gave up 8 bases; unmatched junction bases: 6.

The chain carries TRBV12-5 and TRBJ2-5; perhaps D is TRBD1 or TRBD2 (6 bases each). Looked up from germline, CDR1 is LGHNT and CDR2 is FRNRAP. This CDR3 is built from 16 residues. V was clipped by 6 bases and J by 1 base, with 18 bases between them. CDR3 loop: CASGLSRGDFQETQYF. CDR3 nucleotides: TGTGCTAGTGGGCTCTCGAGGGGGGACTTCCAAGAGACCCAGTACTTC. The variable domain in full, with the rest retrieved from reference TRBV12-5 and TRBJ2-5, is DARVTQTPRHKVTEMGQEVTMRCQPILGHNTVFWYRQTMMQGLELLAYFRNRAPLDDSGMPKDRFSAEMPDATLATLKIQPSEPRDSAVYFCASGLSRGDFQETQYFGPGTRLLVL.